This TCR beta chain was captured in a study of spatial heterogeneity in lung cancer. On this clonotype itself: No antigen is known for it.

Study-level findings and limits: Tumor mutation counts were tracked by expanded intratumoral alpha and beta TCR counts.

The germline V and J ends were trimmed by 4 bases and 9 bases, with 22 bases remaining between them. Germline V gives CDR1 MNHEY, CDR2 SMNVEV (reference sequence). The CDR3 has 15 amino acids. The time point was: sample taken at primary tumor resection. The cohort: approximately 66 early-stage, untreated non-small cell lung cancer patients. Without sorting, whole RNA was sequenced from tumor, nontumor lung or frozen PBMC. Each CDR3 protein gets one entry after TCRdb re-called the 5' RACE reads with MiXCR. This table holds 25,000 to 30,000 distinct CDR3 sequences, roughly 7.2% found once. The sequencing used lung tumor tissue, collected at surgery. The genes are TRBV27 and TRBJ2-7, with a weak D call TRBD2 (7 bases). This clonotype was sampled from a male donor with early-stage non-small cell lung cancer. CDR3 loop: CASSWRSGGGQVQYF. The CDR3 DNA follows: TGTGCCAGCAGTTGGCGATCTGGGGGGGGCCAAGTGCAGTACTTC.